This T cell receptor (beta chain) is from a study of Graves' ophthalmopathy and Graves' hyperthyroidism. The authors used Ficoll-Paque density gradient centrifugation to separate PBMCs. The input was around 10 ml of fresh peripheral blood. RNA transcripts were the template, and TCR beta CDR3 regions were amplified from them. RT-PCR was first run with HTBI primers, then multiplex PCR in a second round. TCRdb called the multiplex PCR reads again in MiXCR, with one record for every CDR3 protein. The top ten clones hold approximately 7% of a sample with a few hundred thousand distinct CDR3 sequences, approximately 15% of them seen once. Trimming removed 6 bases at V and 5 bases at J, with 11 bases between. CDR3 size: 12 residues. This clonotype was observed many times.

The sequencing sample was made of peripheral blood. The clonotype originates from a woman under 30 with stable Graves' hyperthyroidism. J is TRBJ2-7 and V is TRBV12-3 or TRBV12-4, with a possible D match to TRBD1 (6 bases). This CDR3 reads CASSSSGDEQYF. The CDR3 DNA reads TGTGCCAGCAGCTCATCAGGGGACGAGCAGTACTTC.